This T cell receptor beta chain was observed in a study of shared clonotypes between healthy human individuals (dated by TCRdb to 2020 to 2021). At the level of the whole study: The cohort included three men and a couple of women between 18 and 49 years of age. For each donor, three plates each were used for CD4 naive and CD4 memory, two plates were used for CD8 naive, and one plate was used for CD8 memory. Blood TCR repertoires of about 5 healthy adults were deeply sequenced to estimate repertoire size and the extent of clonotype sharing between individuals. Libraries were prepared and TCR repertoires were sequenced by different laboratories using diverse techniques, in order to increase sequencing depth and limit assay-specific biases. Between about 0.8 and 8.9 billion PBMCs per donor were obtained by leukapheresis.

Healthy HIV-negative adults with no recently reported acute infections or vaccinations were included as donors. Every donor was a Caucasian adult residing in Nashville, Tennessee, USA. Magnetic negative selection was used to enrich CD4+ T cells, after which naive cells were positively selected on CD45RA and the negative fraction became the memory subset. Blood was obtained by leukapheresis, after which PBMCs were separated by Ficoll-Histopaque density gradient centrifugation and cryopreserved in liquid nitrogen vapor phase. Analytical flow cytometry was used to check the purity and quantity of every magnetically sorted T cell population. Genomic DNA was isolated from each sorted fraction and quantified by UV absorbance on a Nanodrop 2000c. What the work shows at the level of the full study, not this receptor alone: Pairwise subsampling led to the expectation that sequencing depth would affect the degree of clonotype sharing among donors. Because the study included a small number of donors, the genetic and exposure-history diversity represented was limited. Sampling was restricted to blood, and TCR repertoires in tissue are likely to differ from TCR repertoires in blood. Even with the large sequencing depth, rarefaction of the sorted-subset datasets indicated that sequencing was incomplete. Larger estimated clonotype richness was generally found for naive subsets than for memory subsets. Compared with non-shared clonotypes, clonotypes shared by all four sorted-subset donors had higher generation probabilities. Roughly 5% of naive CD4, more than 3% of naive CD8, around 2.3% of memory CD4, and approximately 0.39% of memory CD8 clonotypes were shared across several donors.

V is trimmed back by 1 base and J by 6 bases, and the junction contains 8 bases that no gene match accounts for. Reading from cysteine to phenylalanine, the CDR3 counts 16 amino acids. The only DNA kept is the CDR3, 48 bases in frame from the first base. CDR1 and CDR2 are read off the germline V gene as MGHRA and YSYEKL. With respect to this clone: Its binding antigen is unknown. Within one base of it there is no much larger clone, and no base qualities were kept.

TCR CDR3 regions were amplified from genomic DNA by multiplex PCR using the deep immunoSEQ assay. Extracted genomic DNA from each cell subset was spread evenly across all wells of several immunoSEQ 96-well plates, with each plate serving as a replicate. For sorted subsets, around 0.2 ug of genomic DNA, equivalent to 25,000 to 35,000 T cell genomes, went into each replicate PCR. Purified libraries were measured with a Qubit 3.0 fluorometer, size-checked on a Bioanalyzer 2100, and measured again with the KAPA Library Quantification kit. Every immunoSEQ 96-well plate was sequenced on a dedicated single-read 150-cycle Illumina NextSeq 550 flow cell. Per the authors' processing: Because the immunoSEQ output included only junctional sequences and no quality scores, the filtering could not be the same as the filtering used for full-length reads. To assign V/J genes and CDR3, sequences were annotated against IMGT germline references using PyIR, a Python wrapper for IgBLAST v1.9. Reads with weak V/J assignments (E-value above 1e-6), missing CDR3, stop codons, out-of-frame junctions, or ambiguous translated residues were removed. A V3J clonotype was defined by an identical inferred V gene, J gene, and CDR3 amino acid sequence. The percentage overlap between two repertoires was calculated by dividing the number of shared unique clonotypes by the size of the smaller repertoire. Three approaches were used to assess repertoire richness: RTK rarefaction, the Chao1 estimator, and Recon v2.1 estimates of unobserved clonotypes. For all TCRbeta clonotypes obtained by the gDNA method from several donors, generation probabilities were computed with OLGA. Imported from immuneACCESS, the table was reduced by TCRdb to in-frame sequences with V and J called. These copies leave out some clones; in studies compared against another copy, an unresolved V gene accounts for under half, and the cause of the remainder is not known. V and J calls and clone size are given by that table; D and trimming were obtained from the DNA. The table for this sample lists 2,500,000 or so clones; 90% to 95% of them were counted only once. The ten largest clones represent more than 0.12% of the sample.

Specimen: naive CD4+ T cells sorted from blood. This specimen's cell subset or site label, interpreted: CD45RA+ positively selected. The chain was built from TRBV4-1 and TRBJ1-5, and 8 junction bases match TRBD1. The sequence came from a man between 18 and 35 years old in good health. The CDR3 region: CASSQAVGQGGQPQHF. The DNA sequence follows: TGCGCCAGCAGCCAAGCGGTTGGACAGGGCGGTCAGCCCCAGCATTTT.